The 5 T cell receptor beta chains below all came from one sample that was sequenced in a study of cytomegalovirus exposure and HLA in healthy donors. The primer mix had 60 Vbeta and 13 Jbeta primers. TCRdb's copy holds only in-frame clones and misses some; the assay was immunoSEQ multiplex PCR. The sample shows 90,000 to 100,000 clones, under 75% of them seen only once. Sequences were obtained from PBMCs. The receptors were gathered from a female donor in good health and CMV-seronegative.

This rearrangement joins TRBV6-1 to TRBJ2-3, with 10 bases fitting TRBD2. J gave up 1 base and V 11 bases, and 3 bases lay outside the gene matches. The CDR3 consists of 13 residues. The germline V gene has CDR1 MNHNS and CDR2 SASEGT. CDR3 bases: TGTGCCGGTACTAGCGGGGGCACAGATACGCAGTATTTT. This gives the protein CAGTSGGTDTQYF.

V gene TRBV5-6 combines with J gene TRBJ1-1, with unresolved D. Trimming shortened V by 1 base and J by 7 bases, and 11 bases separated the two germline ends. Germline CDR1 reads SGHDT; CDR2 reads YYEEEE. This CDR3 contains 13 residues. The CDR3 protein is CASSLWRGIEAFF. The CDR3 nucleotides are TGTGCCAGCAGCTTGTGGAGAGGAATTGAAGCTTTCTTT.

This chain links TRBV6-1 with TRBJ2-5; the D gene is possibly TRBD2 (6 bases). Trimming cost V 0 bases and J 4 bases, with 12 bases left between them. Germline CDR1 is MNHNS and CDR2 is SASEGT. The CDR3 extends over 15 amino acids. CDR3: CASSEAGTPRETQYF. CDR3 DNA: TGTGCCAGCAGTGAAGCCGGGACTCCCAGAGAGACCCAGTACTTC.

This clone came up once. The chain recombines TRBV13 with TRBJ2-3, with TRBD1 as a possible D gene (5 bases). CDR3 length: 13 amino acids. V was clipped by 0 bases and J by 8 bases, with 9 bases between them. The germline V gene encodes CDR1 PRHDT and CDR2 FYEKMQ (reference sequence). Written as DNA, the CDR3 is TGTGCCAGCAGCTTAGGGTCAGGGCGTACGCAGTATTTT. Its translation is CASSLGSGRTQYF.

The V gene is TRBV4-1, the J gene TRBJ1-2; 8 bases are shared with TRBD1. Looked up from germline, CDR1 is MGHRA and CDR2 is YSYEKL. The CDR3 runs 15 residues. V shed 2 bases and J 3 bases; nucleotides not matched to a gene: 5. This CDR3 reads CASSQNGQGYYGYTF. The CDR3 DNA is TGCGCCAGCAGCCAAAACGGACAGGGATACTATGGCTACACCTTC.